This TCR beta chain is drawn from a study of cytomegalovirus exposure and HLA in healthy donors. The PCR made use of 60 Vbeta and 13 Jbeta primers. The assay was immunoSEQ multiplex PCR, and TCRdb's table has in-frame clones only and misses some. The table shows over 50,000 clones, with approximately 88% occurring only once. V lost 5 bases and J lost 8; bases outside the gene matches: 10. The germline CDR1 and CDR2 sequences are LNHDA and SQIVND (reference sequence). CDR3 length: 15 amino acids. The V and J genes are TRBV19 and TRBJ1-4, with TRBD1 identical over 8 bases. The specimen sequenced was PBMCs. The receptor was isolated from a man aged 25-45 years in good health and CMV-seropositive. The CDR3 bases are TGTGCCAGTAGTGCCCAGGGGGCGCGAAACGAAAAACTGTTTTTT. As protein: CASSAQGARNEKLFF.